Following are 3 T cell receptor beta chains from one sample sequenced in a study of blood T cells in healthy people across ages. A second PCR, run for roughly 7 to 11 cycles, used a sample-barcoded 5' primer plus a J-beta primer mix. Using its own MiXCR run on the 5' RACE reads, TCRdb lists one record per CDR3 protein. This sample yields 750,000 to 950,000 distinct CDR3 sequences, of which 53% are seen a single time; roughly 40% belongs to the top ten. The sample taken for sequencing was blood. The source of these receptors is an elderly man in good health.

This clonotype was detected only a few times. The V gene is TRBV18, the J gene TRBJ1-4; TRBD1 agrees at 10 bases. CDR3 length equals 16 residues. V lost 3 bases, J lost 8 bases, and 9 bases stayed unmatched. The germline V gene has CDR1 KGHSH and CDR2 LQKENI. CDR3 amino acids: CASSPPWDRGREKLFF. The CDR3 bases are TGTGCCAGCTCACCCCCCTGGGACAGGGGACGGGAAAAACTGTTTTTT.

V and J are TRBV12-3 or TRBV12-4 and TRBJ2-5; D is tentatively TRBD1 or TRBD2 (5 bases each). This CDR3 has 13 residues. Trimming shortened V by 7 bases and J by 1 base, and 10 bases separated the two germline ends. CDR3 loop: CASTVGVQETQYF. Here the CDR3 DNA reads TGTGCCAGCACCGTGGGGGTCCAAGAGACCCAGTACTTC.

V and J are TRBV7-8 and TRBJ2-4; 8 bases fit TRBD2. The CDR3 sequence is 14 residues long. Germline V CDR1 and CDR2: SGHVS, FQNEAQ. Unmatched junction bases numbered 11, after V lost 5 bases and J lost 11 bases. The CDR3 DNA reads as TGTGCCAGCAGCCTGACCGAGCGGGGGTTCGTTCAGTACTTC. Translated, it gives CASSLTERGFVQYF. Based on the CDR3 plus reference TRBV7-8 and TRBJ2-4, the full variable domain is GAGVSQSPRYKVAKRGQDVALRCDPISGHVSLFWYQQALGQGPEFLTYFQNEAQLDKSGLPSDRFFAERPEGSVSTLKIQRTQQEDSAVYLCASSLTERGFVQYFGAGTRLSVL.